This T cell receptor (beta chain) was documented in a study of Ad26.COV2.S vaccination and SARS-CoV-2 variants. Background on the study: Within the COV1001 Ad26.COV2.S trial arm, the donor was enrolled. Intramuscular Ad26.COV2.S doses were given once or twice, 56 days apart.

Regarding treatment: about 20 received Ad26.COV2.S at low or high dose, single or two shots; roughly 5 received placebo; per-sample allocation not given. Vaccine and placebo recipients were sampled on day 63 after the first injection. An adult of 18-55 years in Boston served as donor. What was given as vaccine was an Ad26 vector encoding Wuhan-strain SARS-CoV-2 spike. Germline V gives CDR1 SGHRS, CDR2 YFSETQ. The CDR3 contains 15 residues. V was cut by 7 bases and J by 3 bases, with 17 bases left in between. The repertoire was sequenced with immunoSEQ multiplex PCR; TCRdb's copy has only in-frame clones and lacks some. The table lists about 400,000 clones, about 91% of them singletons.

The sequence derives from a person aged 18 to 65 who received the Ad26.COV2.S COVID-19 vaccine or a placebo. J is TRBJ2-1 and V is TRBV5-1; TRBD1 is a possible D gene (6 bases). Specimen: peripheral blood, collected in a trial of Ad26.COV2.S vaccine versus placebo. CDR3 DNA sequence: TGCGCCAGCTCAGGCTCCGGGACAATCTACAATGAGCAGTTCTTC. Translated, it gives CASSGSGTIYNEQFF.